The present T cell receptor beta chain was sequenced within a study of human T cells and chemical hapten exposure. It was unfractionated whole blood from which total RNA was extracted. V lost 0 bases and J lost 6, with 16 bases in between. The CDR3 spans 16 residues. CDR1 and CDR2 from the germline V gene are SGDLS and YYNGEE. TCRdb re-derived calls from the 5' RACE reads in MiXCR, one entry per CDR3 protein. The data show 120,000 to 150,000 distinct CDR3 sequences, with around 4% seen just once and 1.2% to 1.5% held by the top ten. The TCR was taken from a female donor in good health. The chain carries TRBV9 and TRBJ2-1; maybe TRBD2 (6 bases). This CDR3 is CASSVVSGGRPNEQFF. CDR3 nucleotide sequence: TGTGCCAGCAGCGTAGTATCCGGGGGACGTCCCAATGAGCAGTTCTTC.